This TCR beta chain came from a study of blood T cell repertoires in COVID-19. For the study at large: The United States, Italy and Spain provided the acute and convalescent COVID-19 samples. Sources were T cells, B-cell-depleted T cells, or PBMCs; the material itself was cDNA or gDNA.

Authors' analysis steps: Reference gene primer amplification in the assay estimated nucleated cell counts. Assay: immunoSEQ multiplex PCR; the TCRdb copy retains only in-frame clones and omits some. V and J calls plus clone size are reproduced from that table; the DNA served to infer D and trimming. Here the sample spans 250,000 to 300,000 clones, around nine tenths being singletons. The germline V gene has CDR1 SGHDT and CDR2 YYEEEE. V was trimmed by 5 bases and J by 5 bases, leaving 16 bases between them. CDR3 length equals 15 residues. This clone has a single count. The material sequenced was peripheral blood. The rearrangement links TRBV5-6 to TRBJ1-4; D is uncertain. This clonotype was sampled from a man aged 45-65 years with acute or convalescent COVID-19. The CDR3 DNA follows: TGTGCCAGCAGAGGACTCCACCTGGGGAATGAAAAACTGTTTTTT. It yields the protein CASRGLHLGNEKLFF.